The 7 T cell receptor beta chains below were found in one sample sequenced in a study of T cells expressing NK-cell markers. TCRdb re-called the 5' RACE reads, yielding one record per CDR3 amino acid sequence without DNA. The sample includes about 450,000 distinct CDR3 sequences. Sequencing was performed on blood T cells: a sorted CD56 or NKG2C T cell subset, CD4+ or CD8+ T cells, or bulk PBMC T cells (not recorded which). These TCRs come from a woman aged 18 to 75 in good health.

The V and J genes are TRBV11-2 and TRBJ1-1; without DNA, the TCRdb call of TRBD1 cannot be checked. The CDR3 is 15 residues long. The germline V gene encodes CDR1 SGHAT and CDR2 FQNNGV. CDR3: CASSLPLTVNTEAFF. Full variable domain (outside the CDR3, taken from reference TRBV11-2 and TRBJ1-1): EAGVAQSPRYKIIEKRQSVAFWCNPISGHATLYWYQQILGQGPKLLIQFQNNGVVDDSQLPKDRFSAERLKGVDSTLKIQPAKLEDSAVYLCASSLPLTVNTEAFFGQGTRLTVV.

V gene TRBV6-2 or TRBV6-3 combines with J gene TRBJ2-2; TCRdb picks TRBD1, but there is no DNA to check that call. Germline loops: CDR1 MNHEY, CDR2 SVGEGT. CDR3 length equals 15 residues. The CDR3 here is CASSYPTGRRGELFF.

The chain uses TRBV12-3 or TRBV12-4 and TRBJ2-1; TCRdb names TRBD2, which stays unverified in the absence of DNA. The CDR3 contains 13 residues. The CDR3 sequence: CASRAGGPWEQFF.

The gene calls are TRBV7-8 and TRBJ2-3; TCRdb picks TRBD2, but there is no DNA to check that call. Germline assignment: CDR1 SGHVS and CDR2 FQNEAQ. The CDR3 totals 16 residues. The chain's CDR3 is CASSLERVPIEDTQYF.

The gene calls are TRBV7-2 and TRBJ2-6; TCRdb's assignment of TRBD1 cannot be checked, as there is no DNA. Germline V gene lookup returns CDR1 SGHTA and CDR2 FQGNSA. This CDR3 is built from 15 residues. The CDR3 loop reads CASSETGAGANVLTF.

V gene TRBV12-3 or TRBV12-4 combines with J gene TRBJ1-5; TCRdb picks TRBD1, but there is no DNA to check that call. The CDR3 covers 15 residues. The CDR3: CASSRVRGSNQPQHF.

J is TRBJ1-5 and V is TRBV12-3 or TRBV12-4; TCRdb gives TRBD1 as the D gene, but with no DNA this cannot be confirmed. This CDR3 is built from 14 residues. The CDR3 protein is CASSFQGGNQPQHF.